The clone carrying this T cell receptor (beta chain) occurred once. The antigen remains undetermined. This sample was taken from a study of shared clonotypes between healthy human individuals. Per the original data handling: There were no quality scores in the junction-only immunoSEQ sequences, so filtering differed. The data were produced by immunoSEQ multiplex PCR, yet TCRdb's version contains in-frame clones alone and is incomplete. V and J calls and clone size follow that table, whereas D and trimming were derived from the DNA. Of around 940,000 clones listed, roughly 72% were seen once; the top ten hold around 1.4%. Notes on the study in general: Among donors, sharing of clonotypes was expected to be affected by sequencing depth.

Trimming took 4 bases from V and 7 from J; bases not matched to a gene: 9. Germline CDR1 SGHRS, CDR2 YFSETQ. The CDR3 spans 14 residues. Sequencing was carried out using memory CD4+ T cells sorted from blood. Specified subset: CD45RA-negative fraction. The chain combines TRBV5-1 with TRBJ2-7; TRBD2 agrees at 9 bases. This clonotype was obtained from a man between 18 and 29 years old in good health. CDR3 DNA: TGCGCCAGCAGCCCCCTAGCGGGGACGGGAGAGCAGTACTTC. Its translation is CASSPLAGTGEQYF.